Following are 25 T cell receptor beta chains from one sample sequenced in a study of cytomegalovirus exposure and HLA in healthy donors. Primers included in the PCR were 60 Vbeta and 13 Jbeta primers. Data came from immunoSEQ multiplex PCR; TCRdb stores just in-frame clones and leaves some out. The table shows over 150,000 clones, with around 81% occurring only once. Sequencing was performed on PBMCs. The receptor source for this set is a woman aged 50 to 60 in good health and CMV-seronegative.

In this sample, this clone turned up a few times. CDR3 loop: CASSFSQGRGYTF. CDR3 nucleotide sequence: TGTGCCAGCAGTTTTTCCCAGGGAAGGGGCTACACCTTC. This chain joins TRBV27 and TRBJ1-2, with D maybe TRBD1 (5 bases). Trimming stripped 3 bases from V and 8 bases from J, with 13 bases between. Germline-derived CDR1 and CDR2 are MNHEY and SMNVEV (reference sequence). The CDR3 contains 13 residues.

This clone was observed a few times. The rearrangement uses TRBV28 and TRBJ2-6, with D possibly matching TRBD1 (6 bases). The V and J ends lost 6 bases and 0 bases respectively, with 15 bases between them. The CDR3 is made up of 17 amino acids. From germline, CDR1 is MDHEN and CDR2 SYDVKM. Written as DNA, the CDR3 is TGTGCCAGCAGCCGTCCGGGACAAAGCTCTGGGGCCAACGTCCTGACTTTC. It specifies CASSRPGQSSGANVLTF.

The chain links TRBV30 to TRBJ1-5; no clear D. The CDR3 covers 13 residues. Germline CDR1 is GTSNPN and CDR2 is SVGIG (reference sequence). V shed 0 bases and J shed 2 bases, with 5 bases lying between them. CDR3 amino acids: CAWSVPGNQPQHF. The CDR3 bases are TGTGCCTGGAGTGTTCCGGGCAATCAGCCCCAGCATTTT.

A single count supports this clone. The chain uses TRBV19 and TRBJ2-7; 7 bases line up with TRBD1. Germline V gene lookup returns CDR1 LNHDA and CDR2 SQIVND (reference sequence). This CDR3 contains 13 residues. Germline trimming cut 4 bases from V and 4 bases from J; bases unmatched to any gene: 4. CDR3 sequence: CASSRYRGYEQYF. In nucleotides, the CDR3 is TGTGCCAGTAGTAGGTACAGGGGTTACGAGCAGTACTTC.

This clone occurred once. The rearrangement links TRBV7-2 to TRBJ1-6, with D possibly matching TRBD1 (6 bases). The CDR3 has 15 residues. Trimming shortened V by 7 bases and J by 5 bases, and 15 bases separated the two germline ends. CDR1 is SGHTA, CDR2 FQGNSA, per germline. The CDR3 spells CASKPLDRNNSPLHF. The CDR3 bases are TGTGCCAGCAAACCCTTGGACAGAAATAATTCACCCCTCCACTTT.

The V call is TRBV7-9, the J call TRBJ2-7, with 8 bases aligning to TRBD2. This CDR3 has 19 residues. J lost 3 bases, V lost 1 base, and 17 bases had no gene match. The germline gives CDR1 SEHNR, CDR2 FQNEAQ (reference sequence). For the CDR3, the DNA is TGTGCCAGCAGCTTAGGGGGAGGGTACCTAGCGGGCACCTTCTACGAGCAGTACTTC. Amino acid sequence: CASSLGGGYLAGTFYEQYF.

J is TRBJ2-1 and V is TRBV2; 10 nucleotides agree with TRBD1. With V trimmed by 1 base and J by 8 bases, 8 bases remained unmatched. Germline V CDR1 and CDR2: SNHLY, FYNNEI. The CDR3 runs to 16 residues. DNA for the CDR3: TGTGCCAGCAGTGAAGGGGGGACAGGGGTTTCTCATGAGCAGTTCTTC. Protein sequence: CASSEGGTGVSHEQFF.

V usage is TRBV7-2 and J usage is TRBJ1-5, with D unclear. The ends were cut back, 1 base at V and 2 bases at J, with 9 bases in the middle. The length of the CDR3 is 15 residues. Germline CDR1 SGHTA, CDR2 FQGNSA. CDR3 nucleotide sequence: TGTGCCAGCAGCTTAGGGAGTGCGGGCAATCAGCCCCAGCATTTT. Protein product: CASSLGSAGNQPQHF.

The V and J genes are TRBV5-1 and TRBJ2-7; TRBD2 aligns across 10 bases. J lost 2 bases, V lost 5 bases, and 4 bases had no gene match. CDR3 length equals 14 residues. Germline V gene data show CDR1 as SGHRS and CDR2 as YFSETQ. The CDR3 spells CASRPTSGAYEQYF. The CDR3 DNA is TGCGCCAGCAGGCCTACTAGCGGGGCCTACGAGCAGTACTTC. The full variable domain, with the rest looked up from reference TRBV5-1 and TRBJ2-7, is KAGVTQTPRYLIKTRGQQVTLSCSPISGHRSVSWYQQTPGQGLQFLFEYFSETQRNKGNFPGRFSGRQFSNSRSEMNVSTLELGDSALYLCASRPTSGAYEQYFGPGTRLTVT.

The V call is TRBV11-2, the J call TRBJ2-5; 9 bases agree with TRBD2. CDR1 is SGHAT and CDR2 is FQNNGV in the germline V gene. The CDR3 spans 15 residues. V lost 4 bases and J lost 9; bases outside the gene matches: 12. CDR3 loop: CASSSRTSAPRAQYF. The CDR3 DNA reads TGTGCCAGCAGCTCCCGGACTAGCGCCCCCCGGGCCCAGTACTTC.

The chain is built from TRBV15 and TRBJ2-7, with a possible D match to TRBD2 (5 bases). The CDR3 runs to 17 residues. Germline V CDR1 and CDR2: LNHNV, YYDKDF (reference sequence). Trimming took 4 bases from V and 2 from J, leaving 21 bases between them. The CDR3: CATSKNLMGDGAYEQYF. The CDR3 nucleotides read TGTGCCACCAGCAAAAACTTAATGGGAGACGGGGCCTACGAGCAGTACTTC.

The rearrangement links TRBV5-5 to TRBJ1-5, with D perhaps matching TRBD1 (5 bases). This CDR3 spans 15 amino acids. Trimming shortened V by 4 bases and J by 3 bases, and 14 bases separated the two germline ends. The germline V gene encodes CDR1 SGHKS and CDR2 YYEKEE (reference sequence). CDR3 protein: CASSPQTAHNQPQHF. The CDR3 DNA follows: TGTGCCAGCAGCCCGCAGACAGCTCACAATCAGCCCCAGCATTTT.

The chain employs TRBV6-1 and TRBJ2-2; no clear D gene. This CDR3 comprises 14 residues. CDR1 is MNHNS, CDR2 SASEGT, per germline. V gave up 1 base and J gave up 1 base, with 4 bases separating them. The CDR3 DNA sequence: TGTGCCAGCAGTGAAGGTCGGAACACCGGGGAGCTGTTTTTT. It yields the protein CASSEGRNTGELFF.

The chain carries TRBV7-9 and TRBJ1-4, with TRBD1 matching 7 bases. Germline trimming cut 5 bases from V and 8 bases from J; bases unmatched to any gene: 11. From germline, CDR1 is SEHNR and CDR2 FQNEAQ (reference sequence). CDR3 length: 15 residues. CDR3 in amino acids: CASSTTQGTSEKLFF. The CDR3 DNA reads TGTGCCAGCAGCACAACACAGGGGACCTCGGAAAAACTGTTTTTT. The full variable domain, its missing parts supplied by reference TRBV7-9 and TRBJ1-4, is DTGVSQNPRHKITKRGQNVTFRCDPISEHNRLYWYRQTLGQGPEFLTYFQNEAQLEKSRLLSDRFSAERPKGSFSTLEIQRTEQGDSAMYLCASSTTQGTSEKLFFGSGTQLSVL.

This rearrangement joins TRBV6-4 to TRBJ2-1; perhaps TRBD1 as D (6 bases). The CDR3 spans 16 residues. The germline V and J ends were trimmed by 3 bases and 6 bases, with 18 bases remaining between them. The germline CDR1 and CDR2 sequences are MRHNA and SNTAGT. The CDR3: CASSDLGAVGINEQFF. Here the CDR3 DNA reads TGTGCCAGCAGTGATTTGGGGGCAGTGGGCATCAATGAGCAGTTCTTC.

The chain combines TRBV6-6 with TRBJ2-7; 9 nucleotides line up with TRBD1. The CDR3 contains 15 residues. Germline V gene lookup returns CDR1 MNHNY and CDR2 SVGAGI (reference sequence). Unmatched junction bases numbered 8, after V lost 2 bases and J lost 6 bases. The CDR3 protein is CASSYTASTGGEQYF. CDR3 bases: TGTGCCAGCAGTTACACCGCCTCGACAGGGGGCGAGCAGTACTTC.

The J gene is TRBJ2-5, the V gene TRBV15; TRBD2 matches at 8 bases. This CDR3 has 16 residues. Germline values: CDR1 LNHNV, CDR2 YYDKDF (reference sequence). J gave up 6 bases and V 1 base, and 10 bases lay outside the gene matches. CDR3 sequence reads: CATSRGASGFRKTQYF. The CDR3 bases are TGTGCCACCAGCAGAGGGGCTAGCGGGTTCAGGAAGACCCAGTACTTC.

This clone has more than one count but fewer than ten. The chain couples TRBV9 to TRBJ2-3; 9 bases map to TRBD2. CDR1 is SGDLS and CDR2 is YYNGEE in the germline V gene. CDR3 length: 16 residues. The junction had 6 bases not matched to a gene; V was cut back by 0 bases and J by 4 bases. As DNA, the CDR3 is TGTGCCAGCAGCGTAGAAAGCGGGGGGTATTCAGATACGCAGTATTTT. This codes for CASSVESGGYSDTQYF.

This chain uses TRBV28 with TRBJ1-2, with D tentatively TRBD1 (6 bases). The CDR3 runs to 16 residues. The germline V gene encodes CDR1 MDHEN and CDR2 SYDVKM. V shed 4 bases and J shed 1 base, with 16 bases lying between them. The CDR3 region is CASSSTDSLINYGYTF. CDR3 nucleotide sequence: TGTGCCAGCAGTTCCACGGACAGCTTAATTAACTATGGCTACACCTTC.

The chain uses TRBV7-2 and TRBJ1-1; D remains unclear. Trimming cost V 2 bases and J 4 bases, with 14 bases left between them. Germline loops: CDR1 SGHTA, CDR2 FQGNSA. This CDR3 region has 15 residues. The CDR3 bases are TGTGCCAGCAGCTTAAGGGAGTGGGTGGGCACTGAAGCTTTCTTT. Translating it yields CASSLREWVGTEAFF.

The chain recombines TRBV2 with TRBJ1-5; a weak D match, TRBD1 (5 bases). V lost 6 bases and J 3 bases, leaving 12 bases between the germline ends. The CDR3 covers 14 residues. From germline, CDR1 is SNHLY and CDR2 FYNNEI. The CDR3 spells CASSPQGLNQPQHF. The CDR3, as DNA: TGTGCCAGCAGCCCCCAGGGTCTCAATCAGCCCCAGCATTTT.

The chain has TRBV29-1 and TRBJ2-6, with a tentative D call TRBD1 (6 bases). The CDR3 is made up of 16 amino acids. CDR1 is SQVTM and CDR2 is ANQGSEA in the germline V gene. Trimming pared 6 bases from V and 2 bases from J, leaving 17 bases between. Written as DNA, the CDR3 is TGCAGCGTCGGTAACCTACAGGGTCCTGGGGCCAACGTCCTGACTTTC. Its translation is CSVGNLQGPGANVLTF. The full variable domain, its missing parts supplied by reference TRBV29-1 and TRBJ2-6, is SAVISQKPSRDICQRGTSLTIQCQVDSQVTMMFWYRQQPGQSLTLIATANQGSEATYESGFVIDKFPISRPNLTFSTLTVSNMSPEDSSIYLCSVGNLQGPGANVLTFGAGSRLTVL.

The chain is built from TRBV7-8 and TRBJ2-7; maybe TRBD1 (5 bases). The CDR3 length is 14 residues. Germline values: CDR1 SGHVS, CDR2 FQNEAQ. V was pared by 1 base and J by 2 bases, with 9 bases between. CDR3 region: CASSLGGQAYEQYF. CDR3 DNA: TGTGCCAGCAGCTTAGGGGGCCAAGCCTACGAGCAGTACTTC. The entire variable domain, with the rest obtained from reference TRBV7-8 and TRBJ2-7, is as follows: GAGVSQSPRYKVAKRGQDVALRCDPISGHVSLFWYQQALGQGPEFLTYFQNEAQLDKSGLPSDRFFAERPEGSVSTLKIQRTQQEDSAVYLCASSLGGQAYEQYFGPGTRLTVT.

This chain joins TRBV6-1 and TRBJ1-5, with 7 bases fitting TRBD1. Germline V lookup: CDR1 MNHNS, CDR2 SASEGT. J was trimmed by 5 bases and V by 7 bases; bases with no gene match: 11. The CDR3 has 15 amino acids. The CDR3 sequence: CASNSRDRPYQPQHF. CDR3 sequence (DNA): TGTGCCAGCAACTCCCGGGACAGACCTTATCAGCCCCAGCATTTT.

CDR3 protein: CATKAQGGNGGYTF. The CDR3 DNA reads as TGTGCCACCAAGGCACAGGGGGGAAACGGTGGCTACACCTTC. V usage is TRBV28 and J usage is TRBJ1-2; 8 nucleotides align to TRBD1. This CDR3 has 14 amino acids. CDR1 is MDHEN and CDR2 is SYDVKM in the germline V gene. Germline trimming cut 10 bases from V and 7 bases from J; bases unmatched to any gene: 14.